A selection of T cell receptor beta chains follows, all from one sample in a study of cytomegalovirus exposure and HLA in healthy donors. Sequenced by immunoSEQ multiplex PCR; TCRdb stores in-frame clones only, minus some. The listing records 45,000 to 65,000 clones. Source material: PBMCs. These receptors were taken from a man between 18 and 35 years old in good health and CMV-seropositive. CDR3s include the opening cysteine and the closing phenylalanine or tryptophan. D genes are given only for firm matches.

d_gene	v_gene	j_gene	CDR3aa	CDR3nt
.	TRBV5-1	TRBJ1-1	CASSQQHRVTEAFF	TGCGCCAGCAGCCAGCAGCACAGGGTAACTGAAGCTTTCTTT
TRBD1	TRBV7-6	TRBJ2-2	CASSSRAGQGNTGELFF	TGTGCCAGCAGCTCACGGGCGGGACAGGGTAACACCGGGGAGCTGTTTTTT
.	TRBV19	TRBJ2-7	CASSISWGRVYEQYF	TGTGCCAGTAGTATATCCTGGGGCAGGGTCTACGAGCAGTACTTC
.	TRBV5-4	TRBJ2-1	CASSVARGNEQFF	TGTGCCAGCAGCGTAGCCCGGGGGAATGAGCAGTTCTTC
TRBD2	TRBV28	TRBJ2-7	CASRLSGRMGEQYF	TGTGCCAGCAGGCTTAGCGGGCGCATGGGGGAGCAGTACTTC
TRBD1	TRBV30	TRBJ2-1	CAWTSDRPNEQFF	TGTGCCTGGACCTCGGACAGGCCCAATGAGCAGTTCTTC
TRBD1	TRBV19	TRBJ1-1	CASRDRPNTEAFF	TGTGCCAGCCGGGACAGGCCGAACACTGAAGCTTTCTTT
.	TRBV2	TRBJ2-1	CASTTYNEQFF	TGTGCCAGCACCACTTACAATGAGCAGTTCTTC
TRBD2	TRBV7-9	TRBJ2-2	CASTLIAGVNTGELFF	TGTGCCAGCACCCTAATAGCGGGAGTTAACACCGGGGAGCTGTTTTTT
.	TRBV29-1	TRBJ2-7	CSVADGTYEQYF	TGCAGCGTTGCCGACGGGACCTACGAGCAGTACTTC
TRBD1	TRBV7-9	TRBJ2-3	CASSVGTGADTQYF	TGTGCCAGCAGCGTTGGGACAGGCGCAGATACGCAGTATTTT
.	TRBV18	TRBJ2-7	CASSPRTNHYEQYF	TGTGCCAGCTCACCAAGGACAAATCACTACGAGCAGTACTTC
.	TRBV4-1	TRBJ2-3	CASSQGAQILRGQYF	TGCGCCAGCAGCCAAGGTGCCCAGATTCTCCGGGGGCAGTATTTT
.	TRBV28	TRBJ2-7	CATSEALYEQYF	TGTGCCACCTCCGAGGCTCTCTACGAGCAGTACTTC
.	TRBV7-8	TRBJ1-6	CASSLNRVLFSPLHF	TGTGCCAGCAGCTTAAACCGGGTCCTGTTTTCACCCCTCCACTTT
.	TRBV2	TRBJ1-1	CASSSIQGLNTEAFF	TGTGCCAGCAGTTCTATACAGGGCCTGAACACTGAAGCTTTCTTT
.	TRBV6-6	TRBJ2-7	CASRATSTEQYF	TGTGCCAGCAGGGCTACTAGCACCGAGCAGTACTTC
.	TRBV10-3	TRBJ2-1	CAISESPEYNEQFF	TGTGCCATCAGTGAGTCGCCCGAGTACAATGAGCAGTTCTTC
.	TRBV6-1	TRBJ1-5	CASTATGNQPQHF	TGTGCCAGCACTGCGACGGGGAATCAGCCCCAGCATTTT
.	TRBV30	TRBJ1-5	CAWETLGQPQHF	TGTGCCTGGGAAACGTTGGGCCAGCCCCAGCATTTT
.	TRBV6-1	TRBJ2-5	CAILNREIQYF	TGTGCCATTCTTAATAGAGAGATCCAGTACTTC
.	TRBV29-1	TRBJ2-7	CSVPGTGMGEQYF	TGCAGCGTACCCGGGACTGGTATGGGTGAGCAGTACTTC
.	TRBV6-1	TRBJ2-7	CASSGNRAGEQYF	TGTGCCAGCAGCGGCAACAGGGCTGGCGAGCAGTACTTC
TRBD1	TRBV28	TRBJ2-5	CASSTGTGGGETQYF	TGTGCCAGCAGCACAGGGACAGGGGGCGGAGAGACCCAGTACTTC
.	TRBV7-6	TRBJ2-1	CASSPKGRDGNEQFF	TGTGCCAGCAGCCCAAAGGGGCGGGATGGGAATGAGCAGTTCTTC
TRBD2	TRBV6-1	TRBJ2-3	CASSSGLAATDTQYF	TGTGCCAGCAGCTCTGGACTAGCGGCCACAGATACGCAGTATTTT
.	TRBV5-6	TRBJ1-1	CASSPLGPSQAEQAFF	TGTGCCAGCAGTCCATTGGGTCCCTCGCAGGCCGAACAAGCTTTCTTT
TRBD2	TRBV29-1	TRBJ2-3	CSVRLAGTDTQYF	TGCAGCGTTAGACTAGCGGGCACAGATACGCAGTATTTT
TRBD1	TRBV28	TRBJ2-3	CASSPDGTGGIADTQYF	TGTGCCAGCAGTCCCGACGGGACAGGGGGCATCGCAGATACGCAGTATTTT
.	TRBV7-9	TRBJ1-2	CASSSGGNTTWYGYTF	TGTGCCAGCAGCTCCGGAGGGAATACGACTTGGTATGGCTACACCTTC
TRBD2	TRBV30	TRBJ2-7	CAWREPGLAGPVREQYF	TGTGCCTGGAGGGAACCCGGACTAGCGGGGCCGGTACGTGAGCAGTACTTC
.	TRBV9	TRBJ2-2	CASSVDDRWDTGELFF	TGTGCCAGCAGCGTGGACGACAGGTGGGACACCGGGGAGCTGTTTTTT
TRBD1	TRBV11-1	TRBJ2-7	CASSSDRGGYEQYF	TGTGCCAGCAGCTCGGACAGGGGAGGCTACGAGCAGTACTTC
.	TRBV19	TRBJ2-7	CASRITGEPSYEQYF	TGTGCCAGTAGGATTACAGGCGAACCCTCCTACGAGCAGTACTTC
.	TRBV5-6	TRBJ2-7	CASSPAGSFYEQYF	TGTGCCAGCAGCCCGGCGGGGAGTTTCTACGAGCAGTACTTC
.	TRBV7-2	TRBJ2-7	CASSPTLRGQYF	TGTGCCAGCAGCCCGACCTTACGAGGGCAGTACTTC
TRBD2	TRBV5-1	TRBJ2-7	CASSFLTSGPYEQYF	TGCGCCAGCAGCTTTTTGACTAGCGGACCCTACGAGCAGTACTTC
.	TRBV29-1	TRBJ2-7	CSVETGSGYEQYF	TGCAGCGTTGAAACAGGGTCGGGCTACGAGCAGTACTTC
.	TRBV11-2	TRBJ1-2	CASSQIPGQNYGYTF	TGTGCCAGCAGCCAAATCCCGGGACAAAATTATGGCTACACCTTC
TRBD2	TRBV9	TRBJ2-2	CASSLRTSGDGELFF	TGTGCCAGCAGCTTAAGGACTAGCGGGGACGGGGAGCTGTTTTTT
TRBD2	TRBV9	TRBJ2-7	CASSQGDRVAGVGEQYF	TGTGCCAGCAGTCAGGGCGATAGGGTAGCGGGAGTCGGTGAGCAGTACTTC
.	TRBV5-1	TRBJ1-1	CASSATEVFTEAFF	TGCGCCAGCAGCGCGACAGAGGTGTTCACTGAAGCTTTCTTT
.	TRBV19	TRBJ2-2	CASSIVTGSSGELFF	TGTGCCAGTAGTATAGTTACAGGGTCGTCCGGGGAGCTGTTTTTT
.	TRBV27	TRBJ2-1	CASSPGTYNEQFF	TGTGCCAGCAGTCCAGGGACCTACAATGAGCAGTTCTTC
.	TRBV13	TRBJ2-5	CASRPTSLEETQYF	TGTGCCAGCAGACCGACTAGTTTGGAAGAGACCCAGTACTTC
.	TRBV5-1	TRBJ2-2	CASSDRHSTGELFF	TGCGCCAGCAGCGACCGACATTCCACCGGGGAGCTGTTTTTT
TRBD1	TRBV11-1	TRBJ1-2	CASSPRTGGLYGYTF	TGTGCCAGCAGCCCTCGGACAGGGGGCCTCTATGGCTACACCTTC
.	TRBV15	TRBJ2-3	CATSRDLGGGTQYF	TGTGCCACCAGCAGAGATCTAGGAGGTGGGACGCAGTATTTT
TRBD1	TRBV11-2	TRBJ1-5	CASSFTGGAGQPQHF	TGTGCCAGCAGCTTTACAGGGGGCGCGGGTCAGCCCCAGCATTTT
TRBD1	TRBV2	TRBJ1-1	CASSLRDRGAFF	TGTGCCAGCAGCCTCCGGGACAGGGGAGCTTTCTTT
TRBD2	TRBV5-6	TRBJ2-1	CASSLFSREGPNEQFF	TGTGCCAGCAGCTTGTTTTCGCGGGAGGGGCCCAATGAGCAGTTCTTC
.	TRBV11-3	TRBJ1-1	CASSLVAQNTEAFF	TGTGCCAGCAGCTTAGTGGCACAGAACACTGAAGCTTTCTTT
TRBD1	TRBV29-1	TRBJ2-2	CSGSQGARTGELFF	TGCAGCGGATCACAGGGGGCACGGACCGGGGAGCTGTTTTTT
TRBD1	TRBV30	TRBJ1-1	CAWGGQGSTEAFF	TGTGCCTGGGGGGGACAGGGCTCCACTGAAGCTTTCTTT
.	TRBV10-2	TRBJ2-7	CASSVLSYEQYF	TGCGCCAGCAGTGTTCTGTCTTACGAGCAGTACTTC
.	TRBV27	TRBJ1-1	CASSLLWGDEAFF	TGTGCCAGCAGTTTGCTTTGGGGGGATGAAGCTTTCTTT